This record covers a single T cell receptor beta chain. The repertoire was sequenced with immunoSEQ multiplex PCR; TCRdb's copy has only in-frame clones and lacks some. The sample includes tens of thousands of clones, roughly 90% of them seen just once. The data derive from a study of T cell changes during pregnancy in multiple sclerosis. Per germline, CDR1 WNHNN and CDR2 SYGVQD (reference sequence). CDR3 length equals 14 residues. Losses at the gene ends were 0 bases for V and 8 bases for J; bases not matched to a gene: 6. The sequence was obtained from a female donor in good health, enrolled as a control in a pregnancy study. This chain connects TRBV10-1 to TRBJ1-2; 7 positions agree with TRBD1. Here the sequenced sample was peripheral blood, taken after pregnancy. CDR3 loop: CASSESRQGRGYTF. Written as DNA, the CDR3 is TGCGCCAGCAGTGAGTCGAGACAGGGACGGGGCTACACCTTC.